This passage covers 28 T cell receptor beta chains from one sample sequenced in a study of blood T cell repertoires in COVID-19. Some clones are missing from TCRdb's copy, which holds only in-frame ones; the method was immunoSEQ multiplex PCR. The sample includes around 220,000 clones, approximately 80% of them seen just once. Material for sequencing was peripheral blood. Receptors were obtained from an elderly woman with COVID-19, enrolled during active disease.

The CDR3 DNA reads as TGTGCCAGCACCGGGGGGCGCGTCGGCTATGGCTACACCTTC. Translation gives CASTGGRVGYGYTF. The chain has TRBV2 and TRBJ1-2, with a tentative D call TRBD1 (6 bases). The V gene's germline CDR1 is SNHLY and CDR2 FYNNEI. V shed 7 bases and J shed 4 bases, with 16 bases lying between them. The CDR3 is 14 amino acids. The entire variable domain, with the rest obtained from reference TRBV2 and TRBJ1-2, is as follows: EPEVTQTPSHQVTQMGQEVILRCVPISNHLYFYWYRQILGQKVEFLVSFYNNEISEKSEIFDDQFSVERPDGSNFTLKIRSTKLEDSAMYFCASTGGRVGYGYTFGSGTRLTVV.

This clone was found a few times. The genes are TRBV3-1 (or the pseudogene TRBV3-2) and TRBJ1-2; D is unclear. This CDR3 has 12 residues. Per germline, CDR1 LGHDT and CDR2 YNNKEL (reference sequence). Trimming pared 1 base from V and 6 bases from J, leaving 6 bases between. DNA for the CDR3: TGTGCCAGCAGCCAAGTTAGTGATGGCTACACCTTC. Its translation is CASSQVSDGYTF.

This chain uses TRBV25-1 with TRBJ1-2; D not resolved. CDR1 is MGHDK and CDR2 is SYGVNS in the germline V gene. The CDR3 is 14 amino acids. Trimming took off 10 bases at V and 4 bases at J, with 19 bases between the two ends. In nucleotides, the CDR3 is TGTGCCAACATGGGCCCCCTCTCCAGCTATGGCTACACCTTC. Encoded protein: CANMGPLSSYGYTF.

V gene TRBV18 combines with J gene TRBJ2-3, with a weak D call TRBD2 (6 bases). The CDR3 contains 15 residues. With 3 bases removed from V and 2 bases from J, the gap between germline ends came to 12 bases. Germline CDR1 KGHSH, CDR2 LQKENI. The CDR3 DNA reads as TGTGCCAGCTCACCTATGGTAGCGGACACAGATACGCAGTATTTT. Translation gives CASSPMVADTDTQYF.

The V gene is TRBV6-5, the J gene TRBJ1-5, with D uncertain. V was clipped by 7 bases and J by 7 bases, with 14 bases between them. The CDR3 spans 13 residues. Germline CDR1 is MNHEY and CDR2 is SVGAGI. CDR3 nucleotide sequence: TGTGCCAGCATGAGGGTCGTCGGGCAGCCCCAGCATTTT. Amino acids: CASMRVVGQPQHF.

This chain links TRBV10-3 with TRBJ1-1; 8 bases are shared with TRBD1. This CDR3 is built from 15 residues. V trimming: 6 bases; J trimming: 1 base; junction bases outside the gene matches: 7. Germline values: CDR1 ENHRY, CDR2 SYGVKD. Here the CDR3 reads CAIRQGGGENTEAFF. DNA of the CDR3: TGTGCCATCAGACAGGGGGGCGGGGAGAACACTGAAGCTTTCTTT.

CDR3 protein: CASSPIGTEAFF. The CDR3 region has the DNA TGTGCCAGCAGCCCAATCGGGACTGAAGCTTTCTTT. The chain uses TRBV7-8 and TRBJ1-1; D is unclear. Germline values: CDR1 SGHVS, CDR2 FQNEAQ. The ends were cut back, 5 bases at V and 5 bases at J, with 9 bases in the middle. This CDR3 comprises 12 residues.

This rearrangement joins TRBV6-6 to TRBJ1-5; the match to TRBD1 covers 10 bases. CDR3 length: 15 residues. V trimming: 0 bases; J trimming: 7 bases; junction bases outside the gene matches: 3. Germline-derived CDR1 and CDR2 are MNHNY and SVGAGI (reference sequence). The CDR3 region has the DNA TGTGCCAGCAGTTACTCGACAGGGGGCGCACAGCCCCAGCATTTT. It yields the protein CASSYSTGGAQPQHF.

This clone has a handful of counts. The rearrangement links TRBV6-1 to TRBJ1-3, with 7 bases lining up with TRBD1. CDR3 size: 16 residues. Germline-derived CDR1 and CDR2 are MNHNS and SASEGT. Trimming cost V 0 bases and J 4 bases; bases outside gene matches: 6. CDR3 loop: CASSEAGPGQGNTIYF. The CDR3, as DNA: TGTGCCAGCAGTGAAGCGGGCCCGGGACAGGGAAACACCATATATTTT.

This clone was detected only a few times. V usage is TRBV5-8 and J usage is TRBJ1-2; 8 bases line up with TRBD1. Trimming removed 3 bases from V and 5 bases from J; junction bases left unmatched: 9. There are 15 residues in the CDR3. Germline V gene sequence: CDR1 SGHTS, CDR2 YDEGEE. In DNA form, the CDR3 reads TGTGCCAGCAGCTCTGCAGGGGGCGCGACTTATGGCTACACCTTC. It is translated as CASSSAGGATYGYTF.

The rearrangement links TRBV10-3 to TRBJ2-5; maybe TRBD2 (6 bases). V was cut by 3 bases and J by 3 bases, with 11 bases left in between. This CDR3 is built from 14 residues. Germline CDR1 and CDR2: ENHRY and SYGVKD. As DNA, the CDR3 is TGTGCCATCAGTGAACGGGGAGGAGAAGAGACCCAGTACTTC. It encodes CAISERGGEETQYF.

The V gene is TRBV6-1, the J gene TRBJ1-2, with TRBD1 matching 7 bases. V shed 2 bases and J 6 bases; nucleotides not matched to a gene: 3. Germline-derived CDR1 and CDR2 are MNHNS and SASEGT. The CDR3 extends over 13 amino acids. As DNA, the CDR3 is TGTGCCAGCAGTGAACAAGGGGGCAATGGCTACACCTTC. It specifies CASSEQGGNGYTF.

The V call is TRBV24-1, the J call TRBJ2-5; 10 bases are a match to TRBD2. This CDR3 has 17 residues. Germline trimming cut 3 bases from V and 5 bases from J; bases unmatched to any gene: 11. Per the germline V gene, CDR1 is KGHDR and CDR2 is SFDVKD. The CDR3, as DNA: TGTGCCACCAGTGATACCCCAGGAGCGGGAGGGTGGGAGACCCAGTACTTC. Amino acid sequence: CATSDTPGAGGWETQYF.

The chain carries TRBV27 and TRBJ2-7; TRBD1 agrees at 9 bases. Germline-derived CDR1 and CDR2 are MNHEY and SMNVEV (reference sequence). V lost 6 bases to trimming and J lost 10 bases; unmatched junction nucleotides: 10. The length of the CDR3 is 13 residues. This chain's CDR3 is CASRARDRVRQYF. The DNA for the CDR3 is TGTGCCAGCAGGGCCCGGGACAGGGTGCGTCAGTACTTC.

The chain is built from TRBV5-1 and TRBJ1-4; D gene unclear. V lost 6 bases to trimming and J lost 4 bases, with 13 bases between them. This CDR3 is 14 amino acids long. Germline V gene data show CDR1 as SGHRS and CDR2 as YFSETQ. The CDR3 DNA reads TGCGCCAGCAAAACGGGTTCAATTAATGAAAAACTGTTTTTT. It codes for CASKTGSINEKLFF.

This chain joins TRBV12-3 or TRBV12-4 and TRBJ2-1; the D gene is possibly TRBD1 (6 bases). Trimming removed 2 bases at V and 10 bases at J, with 12 bases between. There are 13 residues in the CDR3. The CDR3 sequence is CASSLNRAREQFF. In DNA, the CDR3 is TGTGCCAGCAGTTTAAACAGGGCTAGGGAGCAGTTCTTC.

The chain couples TRBV5-1 to TRBJ1-5; 8 nucleotides line up with TRBD1. Per the germline V gene, CDR1 is SGHRS and CDR2 is YFSETQ. The CDR3 is made up of 14 amino acids. The trim removed 4 bases at V and 7 bases at J, leaving 7 bases unmatched. The CDR3 nucleotides read TGCGCCAGCAGCCCGGGACAGGTAAACCAGCCCCAGCATTTT. It yields the protein CASSPGQVNQPQHF.

The rearrangement links TRBV5-1 to TRBJ1-4; D is perhaps TRBD1 (6 bases). Germline V gene lookup returns CDR1 SGHRS and CDR2 YFSETQ. Between the trimmed V and J ends, which lost 2 bases and 7 bases, there was a span of 12 bases. The CDR3 spans 14 residues. Here the CDR3 DNA reads TGCGCCAGCAGCTTAGGGGGGGGCCGTGAAAAACTGTTTTTT. Its translation: CASSLGGGREKLFF. The full variable domain, with the rest looked up from reference TRBV5-1 and TRBJ1-4, is KAGVTQTPRYLIKTRGQQVTLSCSPISGHRSVSWYQQTPGQGLQFLFEYFSETQRNKGNFPGRFSGRQFSNSRSEMNVSTLELGDSALYLCASSLGGGREKLFFGSGTQLSVL.

This chain uses TRBV10-2 with TRBJ1-1, with D perhaps matching TRBD1 (5 bases). This CDR3 spans 16 amino acids. The V gene lost 3 bases and the J gene lost 0 bases, with 14 bases spanning the gap. Germline V CDR1 and CDR2: WSHSY, SAAADI. In DNA, the CDR3 is TGCGCCAGCAGTGATTTCGCGGGACGAATGAACACTGAAGCTTTCTTT. Its protein product is CASSDFAGRMNTEAFF.

The chain joins TRBV7-9 to TRBJ1-1, with D maybe TRBD1 (6 bases). Germline CDR1 SEHNR, CDR2 FQNEAQ (reference sequence). CDR3 length equals 12 residues. With 3 bases removed from V and 8 bases from J, the gap between germline ends came to 10 bases. CDR3 loop: CASSLDGQEAFF. CDR3 sequence (DNA): TGTGCCAGCAGCTTGGACGGACAGGAAGCTTTCTTT. Variable domain in full (rest from reference TRBV7-9 and TRBJ1-1): DTGVSQNPRHKITKRGQNVTFRCDPISEHNRLYWYRQTLGQGPEFLTYFQNEAQLEKSRLLSDRFSAERPKGSFSTLEIQRTEQGDSAMYLCASSLDGQEAFFGQGTRLTVV.

This chain joins TRBV5-4 and TRBJ2-2; tentatively, D is TRBD2 (6 bases). This CDR3 spans 17 amino acids. Trimming took off 5 bases at V and 0 bases at J, with 17 bases between the two ends. Germline V gene sequence: CDR1 SGHNT, CDR2 YYREEE (reference sequence). This CDR3 reads CASRMGTPNANTGELFF. As DNA, the CDR3 is TGTGCCAGCAGGATGGGGACTCCTAACGCGAACACCGGGGAGCTGTTTTTT.

This sequence joins TRBV28 and TRBJ2-1; 7 positions agree with TRBD2. The germline CDR1 and CDR2 sequences are MDHEN and SYDVKM. This CDR3 region has 14 residues. J lost 7 bases, V lost 7 bases, and 10 bases had no gene match. For the CDR3, the DNA is TGTGCCAGCACCTTCGGGGACTACCAGAATGAGCAGTTCTTC. It codes for CASTFGDYQNEQFF. Variable domain in full (rest from reference TRBV28 and TRBJ2-1): DVKVTQSSRYLVKRTGEKVFLECVQDMDHENMFWYRQDPGLGLRLIYFSYDVKMKEKGDIPEGYSVSREKKERFSLILESASTNQTSMYLCASTFGDYQNEQFFGPGTRLTVL.

In its sample, this clone was seen once. The chain joins TRBV5-4 to TRBJ1-1; the D is unclear. V was trimmed by 0 bases and J by 2 bases, leaving 5 bases between them. CDR3 length equals 13 residues. CDR1 and CDR2 from the germline V gene are SGHNT and YYREEE (reference sequence). The CDR3 protein is CASSLGLNTEAFF. DNA of the CDR3: TGTGCCAGCAGCTTGGGACTTAACACTGAAGCTTTCTTT.

The chain joins TRBV9 to TRBJ1-1; D might be TRBD1 (5 bases). CDR3 length: 13 residues. The V end was cut by 3 bases, the J end by 7 bases, with 13 bases between. Looked up from germline, CDR1 is SGDLS and CDR2 is YYNGEE. Written as DNA, the CDR3 is TGTGCCAGCAGCGCAGGGTATAAGGATGAAGCTTTCTTT. Translated: CASSAGYKDEAFF.

This clone was found once. The J gene is TRBJ2-3, the V gene TRBV19; 7 bases match TRBD2. This CDR3 is 16 amino acids long. Germline values: CDR1 LNHDA, CDR2 SQIVND (reference sequence). The J segment lost 5 bases and the V segment lost 3 bases, leaving 11 bases of the junction unmatched. This chain's CDR3 is CASSIGSGGTGDTQYF. The CDR3 DNA is TGTGCCAGTAGTATCGGTTCCGGGGGGACTGGAGATACGCAGTATTTT.

This clone occurred a few times. The chain joins TRBV6-5 to TRBJ1-1, with 8 positions matching TRBD1. CDR1 and CDR2 from the germline V gene are MNHEY and SVGAGI. V lost 5 bases, J lost 3 bases, and 8 bases stayed unmatched. The CDR3 is made up of 15 amino acids. CDR3 region: CASSRDRPLDTEAFF. In nucleotides, the CDR3 is TGTGCCAGCAGTCGGGACAGGCCCCTCGACACTGAAGCTTTCTTT.

Notes on this clone: An end of the junction differs from the germline gene, which may be a read error. J is TRBJ2-3 and V is TRBV7-7; D ambiguous. The germline CDR1 and CDR2 sequences are SSHAT and FNYEAQ (reference sequence). The CDR3 contains 14 residues. The CDR3 here is CASSLTLQSDTQYF. CDR3 nucleotides: TGTGCTAGCAGCCTTACGCTGCAGTCCGATACGCAGTATTTT.

The chain recombines TRBV27 with TRBJ1-6, with TRBD1 as a possible D gene (6 bases). This CDR3 has 13 residues. V gave up 7 bases and J gave up 9 bases, with 13 bases separating them. In germline, CDR1 is MNHEY, CDR2 SMNVEV (reference sequence). The CDR3 is CASNRDNFSPLHF. The CDR3 nucleotides are TGTGCCAGCAACCGGGACAACTTTTCACCCCTCCACTTT.